The 20 T cell receptor beta chains below were found in one sample sequenced in a study of low-dose radiotherapy and immunotherapy resistance in tumors. The sample's time point: before trial treatment. Primers targeting TRAV and TRBV primed first-strand cDNA, covering alpha and beta chains. TCRs were amplified for 20 to 25 PCR cycles with a constant-region primer and V-primer adapter. Each CDR3 protein gets one entry after TCRdb re-called the reads with MiXCR. Of under 90,000 distinct CDR3 sequences listed, roughly 30% are singletons. The starting material was PBMCs, obtained before treatment. These receptors came from a female donor with ovarian cancer.

This clonotype occurred many times. The chain employs TRBV3-1 and TRBJ1-2; maybe TRBD1 (5 bases). The CDR3 totals 14 residues. Between the trimmed V and J ends, which lost 3 bases and 4 bases, there was a span of 12 bases. Germline CDR1 reads LGHDT; CDR2 reads YNNKEL (reference sequence). The CDR3 DNA reads as TGTGCCAGCAGCCAGGGACGGATGATCTATGGCTACACCTTC. Encoded protein: CASSQGRMIYGYTF.

This clonotype was seen repeatedly, ten times or more. The genes are TRBV12-3 or TRBV12-4 and TRBJ2-2; D is tentatively TRBD1 or TRBD2 (5 bases each). The CDR3 is 15 residues long. V lost 5 bases and J 1 base, leaving 11 bases between the germline ends. CDR3 amino acids: CASSPGTGNTGELFF. In DNA form, the CDR3 reads TGTGCCAGCAGTCCAGGGACGGGGAACACCGGGGAGCTGTTTTTT.

To note about this clonotype: A read error may be the cause here, since a much bigger clone is one base away. This sequence joins TRBV5-1 and TRBJ2-2; 9 nucleotides line up with TRBD1. Germline values: CDR1 SGHRS, CDR2 YFSETQ. This CDR3 has 16 amino acids. With 4 bases clipped from V and 3 bases from J, the junction kept 7 bases outside the gene matches. CDR3 in amino acids: CASSDTQGAYTGELFF. The DNA of the CDR3 is TGCGCCAGCAGCGACACACAGGGGGCTTACACCGGGGAGCTGTTTTTT.

The table lists this clonotype with many counts. V and J are TRBV5-1 and TRBJ2-1, with 12 positions matching TRBD2. The CDR3 length is 15 residues. The germline CDR1 and CDR2 sequences are SGHRS and YFSETQ. The junction had 9 bases not matched to a gene; V was cut back by 4 bases and J by 10 bases. In DNA, the CDR3 is TGCGCCAGCAGCGCATCTAGCGGGGGGGCCAACGAGCAGTTCTTC. Translated: CASSASSGGANEQFF.

As for this clonotype: This sequence is one base from a far larger clone and is likely a read error. The rearrangement links TRBV18 to TRBJ2-1; D unresolved. V was shortened by 2 bases and J by 13 bases, with 18 bases between the two germline ends. The CDR3 contains 14 residues. CDR1 is KGHSH, CDR2 LQKENI, per germline. CDR3 in DNA: TGTGCCAGCTCACCAGGGCAAACCAAAAACATTCAGTTCTTC. Its translation is CASSPGQTKNIQFF.

This clonotype was recorded many times. The rearrangement joins TRBV20-1 to TRBJ2-1; no firm D call. Germline values: CDR1 DFQATT, CDR2 SNEGSKA (reference sequence). CDR3 size: 14 residues. The ends were cut back, 7 bases at V and 4 bases at J, with 17 bases in the middle. CDR3 in amino acids: CSVVSPGRYNEQFF. The CDR3 nucleotides are TGCAGTGTCGTGTCCCCAGGTCGATACAATGAGCAGTTCTTC.

CDR3 bases: TGTGCCAGCAGTTCCCGGGAGTCAAAGGGGCCCCTCCACTTT. It encodes CASSSRESKGPLHF. The rearrangement uses TRBV27 and TRBJ1-6; perhaps TRBD1 as D (5 bases). Germline CDR1 MNHEY, CDR2 SMNVEV (reference sequence). The CDR3 sequence is 14 residues long. V was pared by 4 bases and J by 13 bases, with 17 bases between.

This clonotype occurred many times. This sequence joins TRBV30 and TRBJ1-4, with 7 bases that match TRBD1. The CDR3 is 12 residues long. The germline V gene encodes CDR1 GTSNPN and CDR2 SVGIG (reference sequence). V lost 3 bases to trimming and J lost 11 bases; unmatched junction nucleotides: 6. CDR3 nucleotide sequence: TGTGCCTGGAGCTCAGACAGGGATAAACTGTTTTTT. It yields the protein CAWSSDRDKLFF.

The table lists this clonotype with many counts. The chain carries TRBV2 and TRBJ2-2, with unresolved D. This CDR3 spans 13 amino acids. V lost 6 bases to trimming and J lost 4 bases, with 9 bases between them. Germline CDR1 is SNHLY and CDR2 is FYNNEI. The CDR3 nucleotides read TGTGCCAGCAGGGTCGGGCCCACCGGGGAGCTGTTTTTT. It codes for CASRVGPTGELFF.

This clonotype appeared many times. The genes are TRBV6-2 or TRBV6-3 and TRBJ1-1; D gene ambiguous. V lost 8 bases and J lost 1, with 14 bases in between. The V gene's germline CDR1 is MNHEY and CDR2 SVGEGT. This CDR3 is built from 14 residues. This chain's CDR3 is CASLDGGKNTEAFF. CDR3 bases: TGTGCCAGCTTGGACGGAGGAAAGAACACTGAAGCTTTCTTT.

This clonotype was recorded many times. The chain employs TRBV14 and TRBJ2-1; 10 bases match TRBD2. The germline gives CDR1 SGHDN, CDR2 FVKESK. With 0 bases clipped from V and 0 bases from J, the junction kept 5 bases outside the gene matches. CDR3 length equals 18 residues. CDR3 in amino acids: CASSQDRAGGLSYNEQFF. The CDR3 DNA sequence: TGTGCCAGCAGCCAAGATCGAGCGGGGGGGCTCTCCTACAATGAGCAGTTCTTC.

This clonotype has a count of ten or more. This sequence joins TRBV30 and TRBJ1-2; 8 bases map to TRBD1. The ends lost 3 bases at V and 11 bases at J; junction bases unmatched: 11. The CDR3 contains 13 residues. Germline V gives CDR1 GTSNPN, CDR2 SVGIG (reference sequence). The CDR3 spells CAWSAYRGSRYTF. In DNA, the CDR3 is TGTGCCTGGAGCGCATACAGGGGGTCGAGGTACACCTTC.

The chain joins TRBV4-1 to TRBJ1-5; D not resolved. Trimming pared 1 base from V and 1 base from J, leaving 11 bases between. From germline, CDR1 is MGHRA and CDR2 YSYEKL. The CDR3 runs to 16 residues. Here the CDR3 DNA reads TGCGCCAGCAGCCAAGCCTATCTAGGGAGCAATCAGCCCCAGCATTTT. This translates into CASSQAYLGSNQPQHF.

A note on this clonotype: With only one base between it and a far larger clone, this is likely a read error. The chain combines TRBV27 with TRBJ2-6; D uncertain. The J call may not be correct, given that the DNA end is closer to TRBJ2-5. Germline V gene sequence: CDR1 MNHEY, CDR2 SMNVEV (reference sequence). The CDR3 loop spans 15 amino acids. The DNA of the CDR3 is TGTGCCAGCAGTTTGACGCGGCCGAACCAAGAGACCCAGTACTTC. It translates to CASSLTRPNQETQYF.

There are many counts of this clonotype. The chain carries TRBV20-1 and TRBJ1-5; TRBD1 matches at 11 bases. The CDR3 runs 19 residues. The V gene's germline CDR1 is DFQATT and CDR2 SNEGSKA (reference sequence). The ends lost 1 base at V and 2 bases at J; junction bases unmatched: 13. The CDR3 DNA reads TGCAGTGCTAGAGGGTTCGGGACAGGGGGTCTGATAGGCAATCAGCCCCAGCATTTT. It is translated as CSARGFGTGGLIGNQPQHF.

The table lists this clonotype with many counts. The gene calls are TRBV4-1 and TRBJ1-6, with 9 positions matching TRBD1. The germline V gene encodes CDR1 MGHRA and CDR2 YSYEKL. The CDR3 loop spans 15 amino acids. The J segment lost 9 bases and the V segment lost 4 bases, leaving 7 bases of the junction unmatched. Here the CDR3 reads CASSRDGQGSSPLHF. CDR3 DNA sequence: TGCGCCAGCAGCCGTGACGGACAGGGGAGTTCACCCCTCCACTTT.

This clonotype appeared a few times. Sequence at one end of the junction differs from germline and may be a read error. The rearrangement uses TRBV11-2 and TRBJ2-7, with TRBD1 as a possible D gene (6 bases). CDR1 is SGHAT and CDR2 is FQNNGV in the germline V gene. CDR3 size: 12 residues. The CDR3 DNA reads TGTGCCAGCAGCTTAGATGGCAGGGGCGCTCCCTTC. Encoded protein: CASSLDGRGAPF.

Concerning this clonotype itself: A far more abundant clone sits one base away, making this likely a read error. DNA of the CDR3: TGTGCCAGTAGTATAGAGGGGACCACTAGCGGGGAGCAGTACTTC. Translating it yields CASSIEGTTSGEQYF. The V and J genes are TRBV19 and TRBJ2-5, with 10 positions matching TRBD2. The CDR3 contains 15 residues. The ends lost 0 bases at V and 11 bases at J; junction bases unmatched: 9. Germline V gives CDR1 LNHDA, CDR2 SQIVND (reference sequence).

This clonotype is deemed medium-sized (0.01 to 0.1%). The chain joins TRBV6-1 to TRBJ2-6, with D unclear. The CDR3 length is 14 residues. V was clipped by 2 bases and J by 0 bases, with 2 bases between them. Germline CDR1 MNHNS, CDR2 SASEGT. The CDR3 sequence: CASSESSGANVLTF. The CDR3 nucleotides are TGTGCCAGCAGTGAATCCTCTGGGGCCAACGTCCTGACTTTC.

The chain carries TRBV10-1 and TRBJ2-2; D call uncertain. The CDR3 has 11 amino acids. Trimming shortened V by 3 bases and J by 7 bases, and 3 bases separated the two germline ends. Looked up from germline, CDR1 is WNHNN and CDR2 is SYGVQD (reference sequence). The CDR3 nucleotides read TGCGCCAGCAGTGAAGTCGGGGAGCTGTTTTTT. Translation gives CASSEVGELFF.